The table lists the clone carrying this TCR beta chain with many counts. Its antigen is unknown. The V gene end was trimmed by 5 bases and the J gene end by 4 bases; junction bases not matched to a gene: 8. The CDR3 extends over 16 amino acids. Germline V gene lookup returns CDR1 SEHNR and CDR2 FQNEAQ (reference sequence). Alongside a J-beta primer mix, a sample-barcoded 5' primer served in a second PCR lasting roughly 7 to 11 cycles. A single record per CDR3 protein comes from TCRdb applying MiXCR to the 5' RACE reads. The sample holds around 650,000 distinct CDR3 sequences, approximately 30% seen once. This specimen comes from a study of blood T cells in healthy people across ages. The study's findings and limits: Age brought a roughly linear fall in TCR beta diversity measured per million T cells.

The rearrangement uses TRBV7-9 and TRBJ1-1, with TRBD1 identical over 12 bases. This clonotype was obtained from a woman of 80 years or more in good health. Sequenced input: blood. The CDR3 nucleotides are TGTGCCAGCAGCCTGGGACAGGGGGCTTTCGGCACTGAAGCTTTCTTT. Protein product: CASSLGQGAFGTEAFF.